This T cell receptor beta chain is drawn from a study of blood T cell repertoires in COVID-19 (dated by TCRdb to 2020 to 2021). Looking at the study overall: Collaborator samples came from the United States, Italy and Spain and covered acute and convalescent phases of COVID-19. Where HLA class I and class II types were available, the types were taken from metadata supplied by the sample provider, not from assay-based typing. Subjects who had been exposed to COVID-19, were actively infected with it, or had recovered from it provided the deeply sampled blood TCRbeta repertoires that made up the dataset. A de-identified subject ID, COVID-19 status, age in years and sex were almost always included in the sample metadata. The repertoires were released in a freely available public database intended as a resource for research on the immune response to SARS-CoV-2. Samples came from the ongoing ImmuneRACE study (first 160 participants) plus 1,254 subjects from 6 global collaborators. The material from the prospective study consisted of cDNA or gDNA derived from T cells, B-cell-depleted T cells, or PBMCs. Overall study outcomes, separate from this receptor: The quantity of clinical and demographic metadata differed by source and by participant and was supplied without curation.

The CDR3 runs 12 residues from the cysteine to the phenylalanine. Kept here is only the CDR3 DNA, which spans 36 bases and is read in frame from base 1. V and J are truncated by 0 bases and 4 bases respectively, leaving an intervening sequence of 3 bases. CDR1 and CDR2 are drawn from the germline V gene: SGDLS, YYNGEE. A note on this clone: Its antigen target is currently unknown. The input lacks base qualities; no much larger clone sits a single base away.

TCRbeta CDR3 regions were amplified from genomic DNA using the immunoSEQ Assay, a bias-controlled multiplex PCR. The original pipeline was this. The number of nucleated cells in each sample was estimated by amplification of reference gene primers within the assay. To quantify the absolute abundance of each unique TCRbeta CDR3 rearrangement, sequence reads were collapsed and filtered. For each sample, productive Simpson clonality was calculated as the square root of Simpson's diversity index across productive rearrangements. The source is immuneACCESS, and TCRdb retained only in-frame sequences with V and J called. Part of the clones is not carried over; for the studies checked, unresolved V genes explain less than half of this, and the remainder is unexplained. The DNA gave D and trimming, while V, J and clone size come from that table. The sample table records 280,000 or so clones; approximately 89% of these occur just once. The ten most abundant clones make up under 15% of the sample.

The collaborating institutions used their own protocols to collect whole blood in K2EDTA tubes. For TCRbeta analysis, collaborators shipped samples as frozen whole blood, isolated PBMCs, or DNA extracted from either of those sample types. The source is a woman in her fifties or sixties with acute or convalescent COVID-19. Sample: peripheral blood. The sequence is built from TRBV9 and TRBJ2-3; no D gene can be assigned with confidence. The CDR3 protein sequence reads: CASSVGADTQYF. The DNA is TGTGCCAGCAGCGTAGGAGCAGATACGCAGTATTTT.